This is a list of T cell receptor beta chains from one sample in a study of regulatory T cells in long-lasting Graves disease. TCRdb re-derived calls from the multiplex PCR reads in MiXCR, one entry per CDR3 protein. Among 500,000 or so distinct CDR3 sequences listed, about 14% were seen once. This sample also belongs to another study, concerning T cells in Graves' hyperthyroidism and ophthalmopathy.

The sample here was peripheral blood mononuclear cells (PBMCs), taken at new diagnosis, from a patient treated with antithyroid drugs. Receptor source: a woman aged 45 to 65 with Graves disease. CDR3s leave out the opening cysteine and the closing phenylalanine or tryptophan. Some rows mark clone size as missing; the rest say once, few, many or name a class of expanded clone.

clone_size,j_call,v_call,cdr3_aa
many,TRBJ2-1,TRBV5-5,ASSLGAGAGYNEQF
many,TRBJ1-5,TRBV28,ASRKGPQPQH
many,TRBJ2-5,TRBV7-2,ASSLGASGRSQETQY
-,TRBJ2-3,TRBV6-1,ASRRQATDTQY
few,TRBJ2-3,TRBV5-1,ASNLRVSGGSTDTQY
many,TRBJ2-1,TRBV30,AWSVGSHEQF
many,TRBJ2-5,TRBV30,AWTRDLRGTQY
-,TRBJ2-5,TRBV19,ASGEAETQY
many,TRBJ1-5,TRBV6-5,ASSYGLGGQPQH
many,TRBJ2-1,TRBV28,ASRSGIFFNEQF
few,TRBJ2-5,TRBV7-9,ASSFGSGTLETQY
few,TRBJ2-2,TRBV13,ASSLRETPNTGELF
many,TRBJ2-7,TRBV27,ASSLRGLAGVHVYEQY
many,TRBJ1-1,TRBV28,ASSPRTASSNTEAF
many,TRBJ2-3,TRBV28,ASSSASGTDTQY
many,TRBJ1-1,TRBV27,ASSFGQGNTLEAF
few,TRBJ2-3,TRBV10-3,ANSALSGTTDTQY
many,TRBJ2-2,TRBV27,ASSNRLEGTGELF
few,TRBJ2-7,TRBV6-1,ASREPGQLYEQY
few,TRBJ2-7,TRBV19,ASSMLGQATYEQY
many,TRBJ2-3,TRBV2,ASTLGLAGATDTQY
-,TRBJ1-3,TRBV28,ASSFRGFSGNTIY
few,TRBJ2-1,TRBV5-1,ASSLGGVWATVEQF
-,TRBJ1-1,TRBV18,ASSPEQPLMNTEAF
many,-,TRBV28,ASSYLAERDTQY
-,TRBJ2-1,TRBV3-1,ASSQEDSYNEQF
many,TRBJ1-5,TRBV24-1,ATSESTATDSNQPQH
many,TRBJ2-7,TRBV28,ASRETVTYEQY
many,TRBJ1-1,TRBV2,ASNRGTEAF
many,TRBJ2-5,TRBV9,ATSTGTGGFQETQY
many,TRBJ1-1,TRBV5-6,ASSLVQVAWNTEAF
-,TRBJ2-7,TRBV4-1,ASSQDPGLAYEQY
many,TRBJ2-5,TRBV7-2,ASSRTSETQY
many,TRBJ1-1,TRBV6-1,ASSERLLPNTEAF
many,TRBJ2-5,TRBV12-3/TRBV12-4,ASSFYGPQETQY
many,TRBJ2-7,TRBV19,ASSMQGSIHEQY
-,TRBJ2-5,TRBV20-1,SARDGAGLQETQY
many,TRBJ2-7,TRBV20-1,SASQTGSYEQY
-,TRBJ1-4,TRBV6-1,ASSLTGGGEKLF
many,TRBJ1-4,TRBV5-1,ASSPHQWGRQNEKLF
few,TRBJ2-1,TRBV7-3,ASSRTSGRAGSYNEQF
many,TRBJ2-7,TRBV11-2,ASSLDYQVGVTYEQY
many,TRBJ2-3,TRBV2,ASSDGAGSGTDTQY
many,TRBJ2-5,TRBV28,ASSSGGSLQETQY
many,TRBJ1-5,TRBV7-8,ASSLGGEHLNNQPQH
-,TRBJ2-2,TRBV18,ASSQEADTGELF
few,TRBJ1-3,TRBV19,ASRQGPSSGNTIY
many,TRBJ1-1,TRBV7-9,ASSLTGAAQTEAF
-,TRBJ1-5,TRBV2,ASRARSLEQPQH
few,TRBJ2-1,TRBV27,ASSPLLGLATSNEQF
few,TRBJ2-1,TRBV9,ASSIRLASNEQF
many,TRBJ2-2,TRBV6-2/TRBV6-3,ASSRQGSDTGELF
-,TRBJ1-2,TRBV9,ASSVEPGGNGYT
many,TRBJ1-5,TRBV12-3/TRBV12-4,ASSLEGWSNQPQH
many,TRBJ2-2,TRBV7-3,ASSLIPGSTGELF
-,TRBJ2-1,TRBV6-1,ASSTRASQGNNEQF